This paragraph covers one TCR beta chain sequence. The CDR3 contains 14 residues. Germline CDR1 reads ENHRY; CDR2 reads SYGVKD. V lost 2 bases, J lost 3 bases, and 10 bases lay in between. MiXCR, run by TCRdb on the RT-PCR reads, gives a single entry per CDR3 protein. The data contain 800,000 to 1,000,000 distinct CDR3 sequences, about 20% of them singletons. The data originate from a study of patients and donors after allogeneic stem cell transplantation. The sequence was obtained from a human donor who was either an allogeneic HSCT recipient or a stem cell or donor lymphocyte infusion donor (not recorded which). It is not recorded whose cells these are; they may come from a transplant donor. The rearrangement joins TRBV10-3 to TRBJ2-5; weak D call: TRBD2 (6 bases). The sequenced sample consisted of blood, either unsorted or a sorted T cell fraction (not recorded which). CDR3 loop: CAISEQGGKETQYF. The CDR3 bases are TGTGCCATCAGTGAGCAGGGCGGGAAAGAGACCCAGTACTTC.